The clone carrying this TCR beta chain was picked up a small number of times. Its matching antigen is unknown. MiXCR, applied by TCRdb to the 5' RACE reads, yields one record per CDR3 protein. Here the sample spans roughly 310,000 distinct CDR3 sequences, 15% to 20% being singletons. The data belong to a study of T-cell memory formation after mild COVID-19. Study details: Most TCR clusters belonged to a single donor. Study results and limitations: Contracting CD4+ clones were located mainly in CM and EM, and CD8+ clones in EMRA. Whether day 37 second-wave clones are SARS-CoV-2-specific was not confirmed. Pre-infection memory harbored some responding clones, suggesting cross-reactive memory joined.

This CDR3 is 13 amino acids long. Trimming left V 1 base short and J 7 bases short, with 8 bases between. The genes are TRBV12-3 or TRBV12-4 and TRBJ2-1, with D unclear. Sequencing was done on a sample of PBMCs or a T cell subset sorted from them (not recorded which). The sequence was obtained from a man between 18 and 35 years old who had mild COVID-19 (a few samples of this study predate the infection). Cell type and time point are not known. CDR3: CASSLGGRNEQFF. CDR3 DNA: TGTGCCAGCAGTTTAGGCGGAAGGAATGAGCAGTTCTTC.